This T cell receptor (beta chain) was captured by sequencing in a study of PD-1 blockade in classical Hodgkin lymphoma. V was trimmed by 3 bases and J by 7 bases, leaving 9 bases between them. The CDR3 totals 12 residues. Germline CDR1 and CDR2: LNHDA and SQIVND (reference sequence). On this clone: What it binds is not known.

Here immunoSEQ multiplex PCR was the method, and the copy in TCRdb shows in-frame clones only, minus some. The top ten hold 19% of the sample, which has 100,000 or so clones, about 92% seen once. Whole-study findings and limits: There remain no defined causes for the repertoire differences, which possibly reflect disease activity or prior therapy. Complete responders started with a diversity level that resembled newly diagnosed patients at baseline.

Time point specified: cycle 4 day 1 (C4D1), after less than seven weeks of nivolumab. Every patient was affected by relapse after autologous stem cell transplantation, while exposure to brentuximab vedotin was not uniform. Patients showed best responses of complete response, partial response or progressive disease. V and J are TRBV19 and TRBJ1-1; TRBD1 might be the D (5 bases). The sample consisted of peripheral blood mononuclear cells (PBMCs), taken before the fourth cycle of nivolumab. This TCR derives from a human donor with classical Hodgkin lymphoma. The CDR3 sequence is CASSMRQYEAFF. CDR3 nucleotides: TGTGCCAGTAGTATGAGACAGTATGAAGCTTTCTTT.